One sample yielded the 26 T cell receptor beta chains listed below, sequenced in a study of cytomegalovirus exposure and HLA in healthy donors. The primer mix had 60 Vbeta and 13 Jbeta primers. The repertoire was sequenced with immunoSEQ multiplex PCR; TCRdb's copy has only in-frame clones and lacks some. The data show some 170,000 clones, roughly 82% seen once. The sample consisted of PBMCs. These receptors originate from a woman aged 45-60 years in good health and CMV-seropositive.

The V gene is TRBV4-1, the J gene TRBJ1-2, with 7 positions matching TRBD1. CDR3 size: 15 residues. The J segment lost 4 bases and the V segment lost 1 base, leaving 6 bases of the junction unmatched. The germline V gene has CDR1 MGHRA and CDR2 YSYEKL. CDR3 nucleotide sequence: TGCGCCAGCAGCCAAGGACAGGGAACTTTCTATGGCTACACCTTC. Its translation: CASSQGQGTFYGYTF.

The chain recombines TRBV5-1 with TRBJ2-5; 11 nucleotides agree with TRBD2. The CDR3 is made up of 16 amino acids. CDR1 is SGHRS, CDR2 YFSETQ, per germline. Losses at the gene ends were 4 bases for V and 5 bases for J; bases not matched to a gene: 10. The CDR3 coding sequence is TGCGCCAGCAGCCCTCGCGGTAGCGGGGGGGCTGAGACCCAGTACTTC. As protein: CASSPRGSGGAETQYF. The whole variable domain, remainder taken from reference TRBV5-1 and TRBJ2-5, is KAGVTQTPRYLIKTRGQQVTLSCSPISGHRSVSWYQQTPGQGLQFLFEYFSETQRNKGNFPGRFSGRQFSNSRSEMNVSTLELGDSALYLCASSPRGSGGAETQYFGPGTRLLVL.

With respect to this clone: The germline gene is not matched at one end of the junction; a read error may be the cause. The chain uses TRBV5-1 and TRBJ2-2; the match to TRBD1 covers 8 bases. The CDR3 length is 16 residues. CDR1 and CDR2 (germline): SGHRS, YFSETQ. CDR3 sequence: CASGFMGQANTGELFF. CDR3 nucleotides: TGCGCCAGCGGCTTTATGGGACAGGCGAACACCGGGGAGCTGTTTTTT.

The V gene is TRBV6-1, the J gene TRBJ1-2, with 8 bases lining up with TRBD1. Germline values: CDR1 MNHNS, CDR2 SASEGT. CDR3 length: 14 residues. J gave up 5 bases and V 6 bases, and 8 bases lay outside the gene matches. CDR3 residues: CASRPGQGRYGYTF. In DNA, the CDR3 is TGTGCCAGCAGGCCCGGACAGGGAAGGTATGGCTACACCTTC.

This clone turned up a few times. The rearrangement links TRBV6-1 to TRBJ1-2, with D perhaps TRBD1 (6 bases). The CDR3 is 15 residues long. The V end was cut by 0 bases, the J end by 4 bases, with 12 bases between. CDR1 is MNHNS and CDR2 is SASEGT in the germline V gene. CDR3 in amino acids: CASSEAVGQIYGYTF. The CDR3 DNA follows: TGTGCCAGCAGTGAAGCGGTTGGACAGATCTATGGCTACACCTTC.

The sample holds a few counts of this clone. The chain uses TRBV5-4 and TRBJ1-1; unclear D gene. The CDR3 is 14 residues long. V was pared by 2 bases and J by 7 bases, with 15 bases between. Germline loops: CDR1 SGHNT, CDR2 YYREEE (reference sequence). The CDR3 DNA is TGTGCCAGCAGCTTAGATAGATTGGAGTTTGAAGCTTTCTTT. As protein: CASSLDRLEFEAFF.

The V call is TRBV30, the J call TRBJ1-6, with a tentative D call TRBD1 (6 bases). The germline V gene has CDR1 GTSNPN and CDR2 SVGIG (reference sequence). V was clipped by 1 base and J by 0 bases, with 13 bases between them. CDR3 size: 17 residues. CDR3 nucleotides: TGTGCCTGGAGTGGATTAACAGGGAGCTCCTATAATTCACCCCTCCACTTT. This translates into CAWSGLTGSSYNSPLHF.

The chain recombines TRBV6-1 with TRBJ2-1; TRBD2 is a possible D gene (6 bases). This CDR3 has 15 residues. Trimming shortened V by 1 base and J by 8 bases, and 15 bases separated the two germline ends. Germline loops: CDR1 MNHNS, CDR2 SASEGT. The DNA of the CDR3 is TGTGCCAGCAGTGAAGGGGACTCGGGATTCGATGAGCAGTTCTTC. It specifies CASSEGDSGFDEQFF.

This clone has just one count. Other DNA variants within this sample encode the same CDR3. This chain uses TRBV6-1 with TRBJ1-5; TRBD1 matches at 8 bases. The CDR3 is 15 residues long. Germline-derived CDR1 and CDR2 are MNHNS and SASEGT. The trim removed 5 bases at V and 6 bases at J, leaving 9 bases unmatched. CDR3 amino acids: CASSPSGQGGQPQHF. As DNA, the CDR3 is TGTGCCAGCAGTCCCTCCGGACAGGGCGGTCAGCCCCAGCATTTT.

In its sample, this clone was seen a few times. V gene TRBV6-5 combines with J gene TRBJ1-2; D might be TRBD1 (5 bases). The CDR3 spans 12 residues. The V gene's germline CDR1 is MNHEY and CDR2 SVGAGI. V lost 10 bases, J lost 7 bases, and 16 bases lay in between. The CDR3 DNA reads as TGTGCCACCAGAAAGGGGTATCGTGGCTACACCTTC. This encodes CATRKGYRGYTF.

The chain has TRBV18 and TRBJ1-1, with a tentative D call TRBD1 (6 bases). The CDR3 has 15 residues. V shed 3 bases and J shed 5 bases, with 16 bases lying between them. Germline assignment: CDR1 KGHSH and CDR2 LQKENI. Written as DNA, the CDR3 is TGTGCCAGCTCACCCGAAAGACAGGCCCGAACTGAAGCTTTCTTT. It is translated as CASSPERQARTEAFF.

The V and J genes are TRBV4-2 and TRBJ2-7, with 10 bases identical to TRBD2. V lost 4 bases to trimming and J lost 2 bases; unmatched junction nucleotides: 5. Looked up from germline, CDR1 is LGHNA and CDR2 is YNFKEQ. The CDR3 has 15 residues. CDR3: CASSRLTSGPYEQYF. CDR3 nucleotides: TGTGCCAGCAGCCGCTTGACTAGCGGGCCCTACGAGCAGTACTTC.

V gene TRBV19 combines with J gene TRBJ2-7; 8 bases map to TRBD1. The germline V gene encodes CDR1 LNHDA and CDR2 SQIVND (reference sequence). CDR3 size: 13 residues. V shed 10 bases, J shed 1 base, and the junction held 6 bases outside the gene matches. The DNA for the CDR3 is TGTGCCACTCGAGACAGGGGATCCTACGAGCAGTACTTC. It encodes CATRDRGSYEQYF.

This clone showed up just once. The chain carries TRBV11-2 and TRBJ2-3; no definite D call. This CDR3 contains 12 residues. Trimming removed 9 bases at V and 5 bases at J, with 12 bases between. Germline V gene data show CDR1 as SGHAT and CDR2 as FQNNGV. DNA of the CDR3: TGTGCCAGTACGTCGGTACGAGATACGCAGTATTTT. Translated: CASTSVRDTQYF.

J is TRBJ1-2 and V is TRBV6-5; TRBD1 aligns across 11 bases. CDR3 length: 16 amino acids. The junction had 6 bases not matched to a gene; V was cut back by 2 bases and J by 4 bases. From germline, CDR1 is MNHEY and CDR2 SVGAGI. The CDR3 reads CASSYVRTGGGYGYTF. As DNA, the CDR3 is TGTGCCAGCAGTTACGTGCGGACAGGGGGCGGCTATGGCTACACCTTC.

The chain joins TRBV5-1 to TRBJ2-7, with D unclear. Germline assignment: CDR1 SGHRS and CDR2 YFSETQ. With 2 bases removed from V and 6 bases from J, the gap between germline ends came to 18 bases. The CDR3 contains 15 residues. As DNA, the CDR3 is TGCGCCAGCAGCTTCACCGACTCCCTGGTACGCGAGCAGTACTTC. Amino acids: CASSFTDSLVREQYF.

The V call is TRBV5-1, the J call TRBJ2-2; no firm D call. The CDR3 is 16 amino acids. Per germline, CDR1 SGHRS and CDR2 YFSETQ. Trimming took 3 bases from V and 4 from J, leaving 16 bases between them. The CDR3 sequence: CASSSTSSQSTGELFF. CDR3 nucleotide sequence: TGCGCCAGCAGCTCGACATCGTCCCAGAGCACCGGGGAGCTGTTTTTT.

This clone was seen just once. CDR3 protein: CASSQPTAVRAKNIQYF. The DNA of the CDR3 is TGCGCCAGCAGCCAACCTACCGCGGTGAGAGCCAAAAACATTCAGTACTTC. The chain couples TRBV4-1 to TRBJ2-4; D is uncertain. The germline CDR1 and CDR2 sequences are MGHRA and YSYEKL. Trimming stripped 2 bases from V and 0 bases from J, with 14 bases between. The CDR3 contains 17 residues.

This chain links TRBV7-8 with TRBJ1-1; D is possibly TRBD1 (5 bases). Germline V gene lookup returns CDR1 SGHVS and CDR2 FQNEAQ. The CDR3 extends over 14 amino acids. The ends were cut back, 5 bases at V and 0 bases at J, with 10 bases in the middle. In DNA, the CDR3 is TGTGCCAGCAGCCACGGGGGGGTGAACACTGAAGCTTTCTTT. This codes for CASSHGGVNTEAFF.

The gene calls are TRBV28 and TRBJ1-2; D perhaps matches TRBD1 (5 bases). The germline V and J ends were trimmed by 7 bases and 4 bases, with 10 bases remaining between them. Germline-derived CDR1 and CDR2 are MDHEN and SYDVKM. The CDR3 is 12 residues long. The CDR3 DNA reads as TGTGCCAGCACCTCGGGGGTCTATGGCTACACCTTC. Amino acids: CASTSGVYGYTF.

J is TRBJ2-1 and V is TRBV11-2; perhaps TRBD1 as D (6 bases). The CDR3 contains 15 residues. Deletions cut 3 bases from V and 6 bases from J, with 15 bases between. Germline V gene sequence: CDR1 SGHAT, CDR2 FQNNGV. The CDR3 protein is CASSFRQERGNEQFF. CDR3 in DNA: TGTGCCAGCAGCTTCCGACAGGAAAGGGGCAATGAGCAGTTCTTC. The full variable domain, in which reference TRBV11-2 and TRBJ2-1 provide the parts outside the CDR3, is EAGVAQSPRYKIIEKRQSVAFWCNPISGHATLYWYQQILGQGPKLLIQFQNNGVVDDSQLPKDRFSAERLKGVDSTLKIQPAKLEDSAVYLCASSFRQERGNEQFFGPGTRLTVL.

This chain links TRBV9 with TRBJ1-1, with TRBD1 matching over 9 bases. This CDR3 is built from 15 residues. With 5 bases clipped from V and 3 bases from J, the junction kept 8 bases outside the gene matches. CDR1 and CDR2 from the germline V gene are SGDLS and YYNGEE. The CDR3 coding sequence is TGTGCCAGCAGTGTCCGGGACAGGGCCCACACTGAAGCTTTCTTT. It specifies CASSVRDRAHTEAFF.

The rearrangement uses TRBV6-5 and TRBJ2-6, with D unresolved. CDR1 and CDR2 (germline): MNHEY, SVGAGI. V lost 6 bases and J 0 bases, leaving 9 bases between the germline ends. This CDR3 is 15 amino acids long. CDR3: CASRRLSSGANVLTF. CDR3 DNA: TGTGCCAGCAGAAGACTGAGCTCTGGGGCCAACGTCCTGACTTTC.

The genes are TRBV2 and TRBJ1-5; the D gene is possibly TRBD1 (6 bases). The CDR3 has 14 residues. The V gene's germline CDR1 is SNHLY and CDR2 FYNNEI. Trimming removed 7 bases from V and 3 bases from J, with 13 bases in between. This chain's CDR3 is CASNRDTINQPQHF. The CDR3 DNA is TGTGCCAGCAATCGGGACACTATCAATCAGCCCCAGCATTTT.

The chain couples TRBV7-2 to TRBJ2-7, with 15 bases that match TRBD2. Germline V gene sequence: CDR1 SGHTA, CDR2 FQGNSA. The junction had 6 bases not matched to a gene; V was cut back by 5 bases and J by 4 bases. The CDR3 spans 16 residues. Written as DNA, the CDR3 is TGTGCCAGCAGCCTAGGACTAGCGGGGGGGCAATACGAGCAGTACTTC. It is translated as CASSLGLAGGQYEQYF. Complete variable domain (other parts from reference TRBV7-2 and TRBJ2-7): GAGVSQSPSNKVTEKGKDVELRCDPISGHTALYWYRQSLGQGLEFLIYFQGNSAPDKSGLPSDRFSAERTGGSVSTLTIQRTQQEDSAVYLCASSLGLAGGQYEQYFGPGTRLTVT.

The chain has TRBV5-1 and TRBJ1-2; D possibly corresponds to TRBD1 (5 bases). This CDR3 has 14 residues. Per the germline V gene, CDR1 is SGHRS and CDR2 is YFSETQ. V was cut by 4 bases and J by 8 bases, with 18 bases left in between. The CDR3 reads CASSPRDSPGGYTF. The CDR3 bases are TGCGCCAGCAGCCCCCGGGACTCCCCGGGGGGCTACACCTTC.